This T cell receptor beta chain derives from a study of shared clonotypes between healthy human individuals. Regarding the study as a whole: Generally, naive subsets came out with larger estimated richness than memory subsets. Sequencing depth was a factor that was expected to affect clonotype sharing among donors.

Naive CD8 cells were CD45RO-negative, positively selected for CCR7, excluding terminally differentiated effector memory CD45RA+ cells. The run depth of the assay was deep. Original analysis: In the immunoSEQ data, sequences were junction-only and lacked quality scores, so filtering differed. Assay used: immunoSEQ multiplex PCR; TCRdb lists only in-frame clones, some missing. V and J calls plus clone size are reproduced from that table; the DNA served to infer D and trimming. The sample holds millions of clones, approximately 94% seen once. Trimming removed 1 base from V and 5 bases from J; junction bases left unmatched: 9. This CDR3 comprises 17 residues. CDR1 is MNHNS, CDR2 SASEGT, per germline. Notes on this clone: Its cognate antigen is unknown.

The gene calls are TRBV6-1 and TRBJ2-7; 12 positions agree with TRBD2. This TCR was sampled from a man younger than 35 in good health. Some clones in this sample may be carry-over from other donors' samples. Sequencing was performed on naive CD8+ T cells from PBMCs. In DNA form, the CDR3 reads TGTGCCAGCAGTGAAGAGACTAGCGGGAGTTTTAGCCACGAGCAGTACTTC. It specifies CASSEETSGSFSHEQYF.